This TCR beta chain was recovered during a study of molecular identifiers for immune sequencing clone quantification. This clonotype was seen ten or more times. Antigen specificity is unknown. TCR libraries were built in bulk with a published protocol and specific TCR primers. One entry per CDR3 protein, called by TCRdb with MiXCR from the PCR reads. Seen here are hundreds of thousands of distinct CDR3 sequences, about 25% observed once, and the top ten hold about 0.84%. Overall study findings and caveats: Clones exceeding 20 RNA copies carried over 97% of effector molecules but under 1% of naive-cell molecules. About a million naive cells reportedly did not prevent detection of spiked Jurkat TCR RNA from one cell.

Sequencing input: naive CD8+ T cells from blood, with Jurkat cell RNA spiked in. Subset of the sample: FACS-sorted CD8+CD4-CCR7+CD45RA+ naive T cells. This clonotype originated in a human donor in good health. Some libraries in this study had Jurkat cell RNA spiked in.

The CDR3 nucleotides are TGTGCCAGCAGCTATTCAGCGGGGCCCCAAGAGACCCAGTACTTC. It translates to CASSYSAGPQETQYF. The chain recombines TRBV11-2 with TRBJ2-5, with 7 bases aligning to TRBD2. Germline lookup yields CDR1 SGHAT and CDR2 FQNNGV. This CDR3 region has 15 residues. Germline trimming cut 4 bases from V and 1 base from J; bases unmatched to any gene: 6.